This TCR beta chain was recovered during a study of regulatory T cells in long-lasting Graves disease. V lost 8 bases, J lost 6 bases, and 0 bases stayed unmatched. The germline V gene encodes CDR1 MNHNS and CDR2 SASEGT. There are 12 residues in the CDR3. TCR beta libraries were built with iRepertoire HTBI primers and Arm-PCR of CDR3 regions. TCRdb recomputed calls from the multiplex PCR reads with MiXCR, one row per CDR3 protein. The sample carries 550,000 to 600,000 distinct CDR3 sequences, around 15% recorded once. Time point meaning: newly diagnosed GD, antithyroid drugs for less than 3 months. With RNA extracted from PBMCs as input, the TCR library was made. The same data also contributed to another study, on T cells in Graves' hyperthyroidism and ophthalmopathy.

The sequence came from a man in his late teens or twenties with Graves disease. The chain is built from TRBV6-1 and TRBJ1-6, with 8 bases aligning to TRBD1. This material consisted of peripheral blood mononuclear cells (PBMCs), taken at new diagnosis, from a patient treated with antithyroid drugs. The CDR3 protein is CASDRGNSPLHF. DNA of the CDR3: TGTGCCAGCGACAGGGGTAATTCACCCCTCCACTTT.